The 30 T cell receptor beta chains reported below all come from one sample, sequenced in a study of shared clonotypes between healthy human individuals. The assay was immunoSEQ multiplex PCR, and TCRdb's table has in-frame clones only and misses some. This sample has a few million clones, with 80% to 95% found just once. The naive CD8 population came from CD45RO-negative cells selected for CCR7, without terminally differentiated effector memory CD45RA+ cells. Sequences were obtained from naive CD8+ T cells from PBMCs. The receptors were sampled from a man aged 18 to 30 in good health. Some clones in this sample may be carry-over from other donors' samples.

As to this clone: This CDR3 is also generated by other DNA sequences in the sample. V usage is TRBV9 and J usage is TRBJ2-7; D is unresolved. The germline V and J ends were trimmed by 0 bases and 2 bases, with 9 bases remaining between them. The CDR3 sequence is 14 residues long. Germline loops: CDR1 SGDLS, CDR2 YYNGEE. The DNA for the CDR3 is TGTGCCAGCAGCGTAGGAGACGGAACCTACGAGCAGTACTTC. Encoded protein: CASSVGDGTYEQYF. The full variable domain, completed using reference TRBV9 and TRBJ2-7, is DSGVTQTPKHLITATGQRVTLRCSPRSGDLSVYWYQQSLDQGLQFLIQYYNGEERAKGNILERFSAQQFPDLHSELNLSSLELGDSALYFCASSVGDGTYEQYFGPGTRLTVT.

The V gene is TRBV5-8, the J gene TRBJ2-7; D remains unclear. CDR3 length: 16 residues. V lost 3 bases to trimming and J lost 1 base, with 17 bases between them. Per germline, CDR1 SGHTS and CDR2 YDEGEE. Here the CDR3 reads CASSWGTVLTSYEQYF. The DNA for the CDR3 is TGTGCCAGCAGCTGGGGAACAGTGCTTACTTCCTACGAGCAGTACTTC.

V usage is TRBV6-1 and J usage is TRBJ1-1; D is unclear. CDR1 MNHNS and CDR2 SASEGT come from the germline V gene. This CDR3 is 16 amino acids long. The germline V and J ends were trimmed by 0 bases and 1 base, with 12 bases remaining between them. CDR3 region: CASSEARYSTNTEAFF. CDR3 nucleotides: TGTGCCAGCAGTGAAGCGCGGTACAGCACGAACACTGAAGCTTTCTTT.

This clone appeared a few times. The chain carries TRBV7-9 and TRBJ1-2; 8 bases fit TRBD1. Germline loops: CDR1 SEHNR, CDR2 FQNEAQ (reference sequence). Trimming cost V 5 bases and J 1 base; bases outside gene matches: 6. This CDR3 spans 15 amino acids. CDR3 sequence (DNA): TGTGCCAGCAGCGCCGGGACAGGATTTAACTATGGCTACACCTTC. Translation: CASSAGTGFNYGYTF.

This clone was recorded only once. The chain is built from TRBV5-6 and TRBJ2-1; perhaps TRBD2 as D (5 bases). Between the trimmed V and J ends, which lost 4 bases and 4 bases, there was a span of 18 bases. Germline loops: CDR1 SGHDT, CDR2 YYEEEE. CDR3 length equals 16 residues. The CDR3 region is CASSEATGRSYNEQFF. CDR3 bases: TGTGCCAGCAGCGAGGCGACGGGAAGGAGTTACAATGAGCAGTTCTTC.

The V and J genes are TRBV6-1 and TRBJ1-4; no firm D call. Germline V gene data show CDR1 as MNHNS and CDR2 as SASEGT. This CDR3 comprises 17 residues. Trimming removed 1 base at V and 4 bases at J, with 16 bases between. The CDR3 here is CASSEGPRPTLNEKLFF. The CDR3 DNA reads TGTGCCAGCAGTGAAGGACCCCGGCCAACCCTTAATGAAAAACTGTTTTTT.

The chain links TRBV28 to TRBJ2-1, with D tentatively TRBD2 (7 bases). The V end was cut by 6 bases, the J end by 8 bases, with 17 bases between. The CDR3 has 14 amino acids. Germline CDR1 and CDR2: MDHEN and SYDVKM. The CDR3 loop reads CASSIGTGGDEQFF. In DNA, the CDR3 is TGTGCCAGCAGCATAGGGACGGGGGGCGATGAGCAGTTCTTC.

This chain links TRBV13 with TRBJ2-1, with D possibly TRBD1 on 6 matching bases. Trimming removed 3 bases at V and 0 bases at J, with 9 bases between. CDR1 and CDR2 from the germline V gene are PRHDT and FYEKMQ (reference sequence). The length of the CDR3 is 15 residues. The CDR3: CASSFDRYSYNEQFF. DNA for the CDR3: TGTGCCAGCAGCTTTGACAGGTACTCCTACAATGAGCAGTTCTTC.

In nucleotides, the CDR3 is TGTGCCAGCAGTGCCGGACAGGGTGTCACCGGGGAGCTGTTTTTT. Translation gives CASSAGQGVTGELFF. This rearrangement joins TRBV25-1 to TRBJ2-2, with 8 positions matching TRBD1. This CDR3 region has 15 residues. J lost 4 bases, V lost 4 bases, and 5 bases had no gene match. Per germline, CDR1 MGHDK and CDR2 SYGVNS.

Comment on this clone: Other DNA variants within this sample encode the same CDR3. The J gene is TRBJ2-1, the V gene TRBV5-4; 8 nucleotides align to TRBD2. V shed 2 bases and J 2 bases; nucleotides not matched to a gene: 3. CDR1 SGHNT and CDR2 YYREEE come from the germline V gene (reference sequence). This CDR3 region has 15 residues. The CDR3 sequence: CASSLAGVPYNEQFF. The CDR3 DNA reads as TGTGCCAGCAGCTTAGCGGGAGTCCCCTACAATGAGCAGTTCTTC.

The chain employs TRBV27 and TRBJ2-7; 9 nucleotides line up with TRBD2. From germline, CDR1 is MNHEY and CDR2 SMNVEV (reference sequence). Trimming cost V 0 bases and J 2 bases; bases outside gene matches: 5. The CDR3 has 16 amino acids. This chain's CDR3 is CASSLSRLAVTYEQYF. CDR3 nucleotides: TGTGCCAGCAGTTTATCGCGACTAGCGGTGACCTACGAGCAGTACTTC.

In DNA, the CDR3 is TGTGCCAGCAGTGAACCGCGGGGGGGACACCCTTTCCACGAGCAGTACTTC. Residues: CASSEPRGGHPFHEQYF. The V gene is TRBV6-1, the J gene TRBJ2-7; 9 bases line up with TRBD2. The CDR3 length is 17 residues. CDR1 is MNHNS, CDR2 SASEGT, per germline. Trimming cost V 2 bases and J 5 bases; bases outside gene matches: 13.

Comments on this clone: The same CDR3 can be traced to other DNA sequences in this sample. This chain uses TRBV2 with TRBJ1-5; 7 bases line up with TRBD1. This CDR3 is 13 amino acids long. With 9 bases clipped from V and 2 bases from J, the junction kept 4 bases outside the gene matches. Looked up from germline, CDR1 is SNHLY and CDR2 is FYNNEI. The CDR3 bases are TGTGCCAGTTCAGACAGGGGCAATCAGCCCCAGCATTTT. Protein: CASSDRGNQPQHF.

This chain links TRBV4-1 with TRBJ2-7; D is possibly TRBD2 (6 bases). Germline CDR1 and CDR2: MGHRA and YSYEKL. The CDR3 loop spans 13 amino acids. V dropped 1 base and J dropped 7 bases, with 11 bases sitting between them. CDR3 sequence (DNA): TGCGCCAGCAGCCAAGGAGGGAGGATAGAGCAGTACTTC. Translating gives CASSQGGRIEQYF.

The rearrangement joins TRBV7-9 to TRBJ2-7; D might be TRBD2 (5 bases). V shed 0 bases and J shed 0 bases, with 12 bases lying between them. The CDR3 has 16 residues. Germline CDR1 SEHNR, CDR2 FQNEAQ (reference sequence). The chain's CDR3 is CASSLAYERPSYEQYF. CDR3 coding DNA: TGTGCCAGCAGCTTAGCGTACGAGCGGCCCTCCTACGAGCAGTACTTC.

The chain has TRBV2 and TRBJ1-5, with D maybe TRBD1 (6 bases). The CDR3 runs to 13 residues. Germline V gene lookup returns CDR1 SNHLY and CDR2 FYNNEI. Trimming removed 7 bases at V and 2 bases at J, with 9 bases between. This CDR3 is CASIGGGNQPQHF. Written as DNA, the CDR3 is TGTGCCAGCATAGGGGGTGGCAATCAGCCCCAGCATTTT.

In its sample, this clone was seen a few times. The chain uses TRBV4-1 and TRBJ1-2; TRBD1 is a possible D gene (5 bases). This CDR3 region has 13 residues. The germline V and J ends were trimmed by 0 bases and 9 bases, with 11 bases remaining between them. Germline CDR1 is MGHRA and CDR2 is YSYEKL. Here the CDR3 reads CASSQDQGNRYTF. As DNA, the CDR3 is TGCGCCAGCAGCCAAGACCAGGGCAACCGCTACACCTTC.

This clone has a single count. This chain connects TRBV7-9 to TRBJ2-2; maybe TRBD2 (5 bases). With 1 base removed from V and 3 bases from J, the gap between germline ends came to 12 bases. Germline assignment: CDR1 SEHNR and CDR2 FQNEAQ (reference sequence). This CDR3 has 16 residues. CDR3 protein: CASSLGALGDTGELFF. In nucleotides, the CDR3 is TGTGCCAGCAGCTTAGGGGCGCTCGGGGACACCGGGGAGCTGTTTTTT.

The chain uses TRBV25-1 and TRBJ2-5, with TRBD2 matching over 12 bases. Per the germline V gene, CDR1 is MGHDK and CDR2 is SYGVNS. The CDR3 is 16 residues long. V was pared by 4 bases and J by 4 bases, with 7 bases of the junction left unmatched. The DNA of the CDR3 is TGTGCCAGCAGTGGCCCTAGCGGGAGGGCCAGAGAGACCCAGTACTTC. Its translation: CASSGPSGRARETQYF.

This chain links TRBV7-9 with TRBJ2-1, with 12 bases matching TRBD2. J lost 1 base, V lost 5 bases, and 6 bases had no gene match. Looked up from germline, CDR1 is SEHNR and CDR2 is FQNEAQ (reference sequence). The CDR3 has 17 amino acids. CDR3 coding DNA: TGTGCCAGCAGCCCCCGGACTAGCGGGAATTCCTACAATGAGCAGTTCTTC. The encoded protein is CASSPRTSGNSYNEQFF. Drawing the rest from reference TRBV7-9 and TRBJ2-1, the complete variable domain is DTGVSQNPRHKITKRGQNVTFRCDPISEHNRLYWYRQTLGQGPEFLTYFQNEAQLEKSRLLSDRFSAERPKGSFSTLEIQRTEQGDSAMYLCASSPRTSGNSYNEQFFGPGTRLTVL.

J is TRBJ2-2 and V is TRBV5-4, with no clear D. The CDR3 totals 13 residues. Looked up from germline, CDR1 is SGHNT and CDR2 is YYREEE (reference sequence). Trimming took off 1 base at V and 4 bases at J, with 5 bases between the two ends. The CDR3 DNA is TGTGCCAGCAGCTTGCCTGCCACCGGGGAGCTGTTTTTT. It is translated as CASSLPATGELFF.

The rearrangement joins TRBV27 to TRBJ2-5; a weak D match, TRBD2 (5 bases). This CDR3 is built from 14 residues. Germline V gives CDR1 MNHEY, CDR2 SMNVEV (reference sequence). With 6 bases removed from V and 5 bases from J, the gap between germline ends came to 16 bases. The CDR3 DNA sequence: TGTGCCAGCAGGAGGGTGGGAACGTGGGAGACCCAGTACTTC. As protein: CASRRVGTWETQYF.

The gene calls are TRBV7-9 and TRBJ1-1; the D is unclear. This CDR3 spans 13 amino acids. CDR1 is SEHNR, CDR2 FQNEAQ, per germline (reference sequence). Deletions cut 7 bases from V and 1 base from J, with 10 bases between. The CDR3 reads CASNFERNTEAFF. CDR3 DNA: TGTGCCAGCAACTTTGAGAGGAACACTGAAGCTTTCTTT.

About this clone itself: Other nucleotide sequences in the sample specify the same CDR3. V and J are TRBV19 and TRBJ2-5; 11 nucleotides match TRBD1. CDR1 and CDR2 from the germline V gene are LNHDA and SQIVND (reference sequence). This CDR3 contains 15 residues. Trimming at V came to 3 bases and at J to 1 base, leaving 1 base not matched to a gene. The CDR3 spells CASSIGTGGQETQYF. CDR3 sequence (DNA): TGTGCCAGTAGTATTGGGACAGGGGGCCAAGAGACCCAGTACTTC.

The chain combines TRBV25-1 with TRBJ1-5; TRBD1 matches at 7 bases. Germline assignment: CDR1 MGHDK and CDR2 SYGVNS. V was clipped by 4 bases and J by 7 bases; unmatched bases: 7. The CDR3 is made up of 14 amino acids. The CDR3 region is CASSAEGARQPQHF. The CDR3 DNA sequence: TGTGCCAGCAGTGCCGAGGGGGCAAGGCAGCCCCAGCATTTT.

This chain connects TRBV9 to TRBJ2-1, with 11 bases that match TRBD2. There are 17 residues in the CDR3. CDR1 is SGDLS, CDR2 YYNGEE, per germline. J was trimmed by 4 bases and V by 0 bases; bases with no gene match: 6. The CDR3 DNA sequence: TGTGCCAGCAGCGTAGGAGGGACTAGCGGATTTTACAATGAGCAGTTCTTC. It encodes CASSVGGTSGFYNEQFF.

V gene TRBV2 combines with J gene TRBJ2-3; 7 nucleotides agree with TRBD1. The CDR3 spans 14 residues. V was pared by 10 bases and J by 2 bases, with 9 bases of the junction left unmatched. Germline V lookup: CDR1 SNHLY, CDR2 FYNNEI. DNA of the CDR3: TGTGCCACCCGCCCGACAGGGTACACAGATACGCAGTATTTT. Amino acids: CATRPTGYTDTQYF.

Only a few counts were recorded for this clone. The sample carries other DNA sequences with the same CDR3. The V gene is TRBV19, the J gene TRBJ2-7; 12 bases align to TRBD1. This CDR3 comprises 14 residues. Germline V gene lookup returns CDR1 LNHDA and CDR2 SQIVND (reference sequence). Trimming removed 2 bases from V and 7 bases from J; junction bases left unmatched: 3. As DNA, the CDR3 is TGTGCCAGTAGTATACGGGACAGGGGGCAGGAGCAGTACTTC. Its translation: CASSIRDRGQEQYF.

V usage is TRBV27 and J usage is TRBJ1-5; the D gene is possibly TRBD1 (5 bases). V was clipped by 4 bases and J by 15 bases, with 13 bases between them. The CDR3 has 11 residues. CDR1 MNHEY and CDR2 SMNVEV come from the germline V gene (reference sequence). CDR3 nucleotide sequence: TGTGCCAGCAGTTCGGGGGGGAACCTGCATTTT. Translating it yields CASSSGGNLHF.

The chain couples TRBV4-2 to TRBJ2-1; D is perhaps TRBD1 (6 bases). CDR1 and CDR2 (germline): LGHNA, YNFKEQ. The CDR3 contains 17 residues. Trimming removed 1 base from V and 0 bases from J, with 13 bases in between. Written as DNA, the CDR3 is TGTGCCAGCAGCCAAGTACAGGGAACAAGCTCCTACAATGAGCAGTTCTTC. Encoded protein: CASSQVQGTSSYNEQFF.